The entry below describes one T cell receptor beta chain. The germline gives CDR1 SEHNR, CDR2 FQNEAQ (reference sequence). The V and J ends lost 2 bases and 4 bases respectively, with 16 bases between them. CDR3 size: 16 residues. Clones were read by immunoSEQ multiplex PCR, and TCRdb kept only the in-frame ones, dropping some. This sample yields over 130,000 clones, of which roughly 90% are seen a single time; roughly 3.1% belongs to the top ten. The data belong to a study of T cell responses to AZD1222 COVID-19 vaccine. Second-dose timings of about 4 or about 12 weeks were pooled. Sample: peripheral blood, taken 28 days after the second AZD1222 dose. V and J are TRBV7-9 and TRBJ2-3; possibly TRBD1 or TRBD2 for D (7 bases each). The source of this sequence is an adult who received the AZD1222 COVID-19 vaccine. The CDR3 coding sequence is TGTGCCAGCAGCTTAAGGGGCAGGGGGAGGGCAGATACGCAGTATTTT. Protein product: CASSLRGRGRADTQYF.